One and the same sample provided the 25 T cell receptor beta chains below, sequenced in a study of cytomegalovirus exposure and HLA in healthy donors. In the PCR, 60 Vbeta and 13 Jbeta primers were used. The repertoire was sequenced with immunoSEQ multiplex PCR; TCRdb's copy has only in-frame clones and lacks some. The sample gives about 160,000 clones, approximately 78% of which show up once; approximately 2.1% is in the top ten. The specimen sequenced was PBMCs. These receptors were obtained from a woman aged 18-29 years in good health and CMV-seronegative.

The chain couples TRBV6-1 to TRBJ1-6; 11 nucleotides match TRBD1. Unmatched junction bases numbered 0, after V lost 6 bases and J lost 5 bases. This CDR3 has 14 amino acids. CDR1 is MNHNS and CDR2 is SASEGT in the germline V gene. Here the CDR3 reads CASRGQGDNSPLHF. For the CDR3, the DNA is TGTGCCAGCAGGGGACAGGGGGATAATTCACCCCTCCACTTT.

The chain has TRBV4-1 and TRBJ1-2; TRBD1 is a possible D gene (5 bases). V was pared by 4 bases and J by 1 base, with 16 bases between. From germline, CDR1 is MGHRA and CDR2 YSYEKL. This CDR3 is built from 16 residues. The CDR3 protein is CASSLHTQEINYGYTF. CDR3 nucleotides: TGCGCCAGCAGCCTACATACACAGGAAATTAACTATGGCTACACCTTC.

The V gene is TRBV11-3, the J gene TRBJ1-1, with 7 positions matching TRBD1. The germline CDR1 and CDR2 sequences are SGHNT and YENEEA. Trimming at V came to 3 bases and at J to 3 bases, leaving 7 bases not matched to a gene. This CDR3 has 15 residues. CDR3 loop: CASSFVDRVDTEAFF. The CDR3, as DNA: TGTGCCAGCAGCTTTGTCGACAGGGTGGACACTGAAGCTTTCTTT.

The chain carries TRBV5-8 and TRBJ2-5; no clear D. Germline CDR1 SGHTS, CDR2 YDEGEE. The CDR3 sequence is 11 residues long. V lost 2 bases and J lost 7, with 6 bases in between. This chain's CDR3 is CASSFFLTQYF. CDR3 DNA: TGTGCCAGCAGCTTCTTTCTGACCCAGTACTTC. Full variable domain (remainder filled in from reference TRBV5-8 and TRBJ2-5): EAGVTQSPTHLIKTRGQQATLRCSPISGHTSVYWYQQALGLGLQFLLWYDEGEERNRGNFPPRFSGRQFPNYSSELNVNALELEDSALYLCASSFFLTQYFGPGTRLLVL.

The chain carries TRBV6-6 and TRBJ2-7; TRBD2 matches at 16 bases. CDR3 length equals 16 residues. V shed 7 bases, J shed 0 bases, and the junction held 3 bases outside the gene matches. Per germline, CDR1 MNHNY and CDR2 SVGAGI (reference sequence). The CDR3 nucleotides are TGTGCCAGCATCGGGACTAGCGGGAGGGCCTCCTACGAGCAGTACTTC. Translated, it gives CASIGTSGRASYEQYF.

CDR3 region: CARGLLGIYRGCEQFF. In nucleotides, the CDR3 is TGTGCCCGAGGCCTTTTAGGTATTTACAGGGGATGTGAGCAGTTCTTC. This sequence joins TRBV7-5 and TRBJ2-1; the table's D call TRBD1 went unverified against the DNA. TRBV7-5 is marked as a pseudogene. The CDR3 spans 16 residues.

V and J are TRBV28 and TRBJ2-7; a weak D match, TRBD1 (6 bases). Germline V gene sequence: CDR1 MDHEN, CDR2 SYDVKM. The CDR3 has 14 amino acids. Trimming left V 3 bases short and J 2 bases short, with 11 bases between. Written as DNA, the CDR3 is TGTGCCAGCAGTTTGGTACAGGGAACCTACGAGCAGTACTTC. Its protein is CASSLVQGTYEQYF. Looking up the rest from reference TRBV28 and TRBJ2-7 gives the full variable domain: DVKVTQSSRYLVKRTGEKVFLECVQDMDHENMFWYRQDPGLGLRLIYFSYDVKMKEKGDIPEGYSVSREKKERFSLILESASTNQTSMYLCASSLVQGTYEQYFGPGTRLTVT.

A word on this clone: Germline is not matched at one junction end, which may reflect a read error. V usage is TRBV18 and J usage is TRBJ2-5; 10 nucleotides line up with TRBD2. The assigned J gene may be wrong: the sequence end matches TRBJ2-7 better. Germline V CDR1 and CDR2: KGHSH, LQKENI. The CDR3 totals 15 residues. The CDR3 loop is CASSPLAGLHYEQYF. CDR3 nucleotide sequence: TGTGCCAGCTCCCCACTAGCGGGGTTACACTACGAGCAGTACTTC.

The J gene is TRBJ1-5, the V gene TRBV2; D gene uncertain. The CDR3 extends over 16 amino acids. Germline V gene lookup returns CDR1 SNHLY and CDR2 FYNNEI. Trimming cost V 4 bases and J 4 bases, with 17 bases left between them. The CDR3 is CASSAEAAGRNQPQHF. CDR3 nucleotide sequence: TGTGCCAGCAGTGCGGAAGCGGCAGGACGTAATCAGCCCCAGCATTTT. Combining the CDR3 with reference TRBV2 and TRBJ1-5 gives the whole variable domain EPEVTQTPSHQVTQMGQEVILRCVPISNHLYFYWYRQILGQKVEFLVSFYNNEISEKSEIFDDQFSVERPDGSNFTLKIRSTKLEDSAMYFCASSAEAAGRNQPQHFGDGTRLSIL.

V and J are TRBV2 and TRBJ1-2; D might be TRBD1 (6 bases). The CDR3 is made up of 15 amino acids. V was pared by 2 bases and J by 1 base, with 11 bases between. Germline V CDR1 and CDR2: SNHLY, FYNNEI. The CDR3 bases are TGTGCCAGCAGTGAACCACAGGGCAATAACTATGGCTACACCTTC. The encoded protein is CASSEPQGNNYGYTF.

The rearrangement links TRBV5-4 to TRBJ1-1; a possible D gene is TRBD1 (5 bases). Germline loops: CDR1 SGHNT, CDR2 YYREEE (reference sequence). This CDR3 spans 15 amino acids. The V gene lost 1 base and the J gene lost 6 bases, with 16 bases spanning the gap. This chain's CDR3 is CASSLQGGLKAEAFF. Written as DNA, the CDR3 is TGTGCCAGCAGCTTGCAGGGAGGGCTTAAGGCTGAAGCTTTCTTT.

The rearrangement joins TRBV6-1 to TRBJ2-3; D perhaps matches TRBD1 (5 bases). V was trimmed by 3 bases and J by 1 base, leaving 8 bases between them. This CDR3 has 14 amino acids. From germline, CDR1 is MNHNS and CDR2 SASEGT. The CDR3 reads CASSDRAGTDTQYF. CDR3 sequence (DNA): TGTGCCAGCAGTGACAGGGCGGGCACAGATACGCAGTATTTT.

The chain links TRBV5-1 to TRBJ2-5; D possibly corresponds to TRBD2 (5 bases). The CDR3 consists of 14 residues. Trimming cost V 2 bases and J 1 base, with 9 bases left between them. Germline V gene lookup returns CDR1 SGHRS and CDR2 YFSETQ. CDR3 nucleotides: TGCGCCAGCAGCTTCAGTGCGGGCCAAGAGACCCAGTACTTC. It codes for CASSFSAGQETQYF.

The rearrangement joins TRBV27 to TRBJ2-7; 9 bases align to TRBD2. After removal of 6 bases from V and 0 bases from J, the junction contained 3 bases not matched to a gene. Per the germline V gene, CDR1 is MNHEY and CDR2 is SMNVEV (reference sequence). CDR3 length: 14 amino acids. CDR3 protein: CASRLAGTSYEQYF. The CDR3 nucleotides are TGTGCCAGCAGGCTAGCGGGGACCTCCTACGAGCAGTACTTC.

V is TRBV4-1 and J is TRBJ2-3; the D is unclear. Trimming stripped 0 bases from V and 1 base from J, with 11 bases between. The CDR3 length is 16 residues. Germline values: CDR1 MGHRA, CDR2 YSYEKL. This CDR3 is CASSQDLGSGTDTQYF. The CDR3 DNA reads as TGCGCCAGCAGCCAAGATCTAGGCAGCGGCACAGATACGCAGTATTTT.

The chain carries TRBV7-8 and TRBJ1-4; TRBD1 matches at 7 bases. The V gene end was trimmed by 11 bases and the J gene end by 3 bases; junction bases not matched to a gene: 6. CDR1 is SGHVS, CDR2 FQNEAQ, per germline. The length of the CDR3 is 13 residues. The CDR3 DNA sequence: TGTGCCTGCTCCGGGACAGCTAATGAAAAACTGTTTTTT. Translating gives CACSGTANEKLFF.

The genes are TRBV9 and TRBJ2-3; 9 bases align to TRBD2. This CDR3 is 16 amino acids long. Trimming took 4 bases from V and 2 from J; bases not matched to a gene: 8. Germline V gene data show CDR1 as SGDLS and CDR2 as YYNGEE. The CDR3 protein is CASSLGASGITDTQYF. In nucleotides, the CDR3 is TGTGCCAGCAGCTTGGGGGCTAGCGGGATCACAGATACGCAGTATTTT.

This clone has a single count. The chain employs TRBV5-4 and TRBJ2-7; 7 bases are shared with TRBD1. Germline assignment: CDR1 SGHNT and CDR2 YYREEE (reference sequence). The V segment lost 7 bases and the J segment 1 base; nucleotides outside the gene matches: 5. CDR3 size: 13 residues. The CDR3 protein is CASWDSFSYEQYF. The CDR3 DNA follows: TGTGCCAGCTGGGACAGCTTTTCCTACGAGCAGTACTTC.

This sequence joins TRBV5-1 and TRBJ2-2, with a tentative D call TRBD2 (6 bases). Trimming cost V 4 bases and J 2 bases, with 18 bases left between them. This CDR3 has 17 amino acids. Germline V gives CDR1 SGHRS, CDR2 YFSETQ. The CDR3 sequence is CASSPGDGRKNTGELFF. DNA of the CDR3: TGCGCCAGCAGCCCGGGGGACGGGAGAAAAAACACCGGGGAGCTGTTTTTT.

The chain uses TRBV18 and TRBJ2-3; a possible D gene is TRBD2 (5 bases). This CDR3 is 13 amino acids long. Trimming left V 4 bases short and J 4 bases short, with 9 bases between. Germline CDR1 is KGHSH and CDR2 is LQKENI. The CDR3 region is CASSLTRADTQYF. The CDR3 coding sequence is TGTGCCAGCTCACTCACGCGGGCAGATACGCAGTATTTT.

The rearrangement uses TRBV29-1 and TRBJ2-1; 7 nucleotides agree with TRBD1. The CDR3 is 13 amino acids. V gave up 4 bases and J gave up 5 bases; unmatched junction bases: 5. The germline V gene encodes CDR1 SQVTM and CDR2 ANQGSEA. The CDR3 loop reads CSVARDRDNEQFF. CDR3 nucleotide sequence: TGCAGCGTTGCCCGGGACAGAGACAATGAGCAGTTCTTC.

The chain combines TRBV5-6 with TRBJ2-7; 9 positions match TRBD2. The germline CDR1 and CDR2 sequences are SGHDT and YYEEEE. The CDR3 is 15 amino acids. J lost 4 bases, V lost 5 bases, and 10 bases had no gene match. The CDR3 region has the DNA TGTGCCAGCAGTGCCTTAGCGGGAGTTCCGTACGAGCAGTACTTC. Its translation is CASSALAGVPYEQYF.

As for this clone: Additional DNA sequences in this sample encode the identical CDR3. The rearrangement uses TRBV2 and TRBJ1-5, with 10 nucleotides matching TRBD1. J lost 6 bases, V lost 6 bases, and 2 bases had no gene match. This CDR3 is 13 amino acids long. In germline, CDR1 is SNHLY, CDR2 FYNNEI. The CDR3 region has the DNA TGTGCCAGCAGCGGACAGGGGGGTCAGCCCCAGCATTTT. Its protein product is CASSGQGGQPQHF.

The table lists this clone with a few counts. The chain links TRBV4-1 to TRBJ2-7; D unresolved. Germline CDR1 and CDR2: MGHRA and YSYEKL. The CDR3 covers 15 residues. V lost 1 base to trimming and J lost 2 bases, with 12 bases between them. The CDR3 DNA follows: TGCGCCAGCAGCCAAGGCCCCGACGGAGCCTACGAGCAGTACTTC. Its translation is CASSQGPDGAYEQYF.

This chain joins TRBV6-5 and TRBJ1-2, with 8 positions matching TRBD1. CDR1 and CDR2 from the germline V gene are MNHEY and SVGAGI. The J segment lost 4 bases and the V segment lost 6 bases, leaving 1 base of the junction unmatched. This CDR3 has 12 residues. DNA of the CDR3: TGTGCCAGCAGGACAGGGGTCTATGGCTACACCTTC. It yields the protein CASRTGVYGYTF.